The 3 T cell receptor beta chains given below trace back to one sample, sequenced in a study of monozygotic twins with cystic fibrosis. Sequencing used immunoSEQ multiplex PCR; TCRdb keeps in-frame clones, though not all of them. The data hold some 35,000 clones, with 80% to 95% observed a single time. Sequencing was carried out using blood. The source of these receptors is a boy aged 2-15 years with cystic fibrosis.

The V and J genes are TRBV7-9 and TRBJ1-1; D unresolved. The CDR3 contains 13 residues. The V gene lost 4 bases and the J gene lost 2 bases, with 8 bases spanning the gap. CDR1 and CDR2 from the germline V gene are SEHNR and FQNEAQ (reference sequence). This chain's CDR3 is CASSSELNTEAFF. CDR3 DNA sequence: TGTGCCAGCAGCTCAGAATTAAACACTGAAGCTTTCTTT.

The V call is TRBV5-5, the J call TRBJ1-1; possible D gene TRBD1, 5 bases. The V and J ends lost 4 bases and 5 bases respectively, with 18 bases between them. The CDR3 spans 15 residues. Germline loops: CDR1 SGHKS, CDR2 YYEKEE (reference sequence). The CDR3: CASSDAATGGTEAFF. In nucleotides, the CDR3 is TGTGCCAGCAGCGACGCCGCCACGGGGGGTACTGAAGCTTTCTTT.

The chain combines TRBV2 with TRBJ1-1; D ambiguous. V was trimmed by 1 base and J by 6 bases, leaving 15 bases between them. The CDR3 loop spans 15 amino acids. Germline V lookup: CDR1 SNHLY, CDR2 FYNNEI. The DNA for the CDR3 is TGTGCCAGCAGTGAAGGCGAAAGGCCTTTGGCTGAAGCTTTCTTT. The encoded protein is CASSEGERPLAEAFF.